This record looks at one TCR beta chain sequence and its context. Antigen specificity is unknown. RNA extraction was followed by reverse transcription into cDNA, which acted as the sequencing template. Using immunoSEQ multiplex PCR, the repertoire was profiled, and TCRdb retains in-frame clones only, with some absent. The table shows under 130,000 clones, with about nine tenths occurring only once. The sample originates from a study of CD8+ T cells in alopecia areata. Study at large: The drug, oral tofacitinib, was given to treated patients at 5 to 10 mg twice daily.

CDR1 and CDR2 from the germline V gene are SGHRS and YFSETQ. Trimming left V 2 bases short and J 1 base short, with 13 bases between. The CDR3 is 15 amino acids. Whole-study results and caveats: Mice showed TCR sharing more clearly than patients did, possibly owing to HLA. Scalp clonality decreased significantly with tofacitinib, and so did expanded CD8+ clones among the top 100. Association of baseline CD8+ expansion with response is uncertain owing to one nonresponder.

Specified treatment: oral pan-JAK inhibitor, 5-10 mg twice daily. This receptor was identified in a human donor with alopecia areata. The rearrangement links TRBV5-1 to TRBJ2-7; no firm D call. The specimen was CD8+ T cells sorted from blood, collected at week 34, from a patient treated with tofacitinib. Here the CDR3 reads CASSFLGYDSYEQYF. Written as DNA, the CDR3 is TGCGCCAGCAGCTTTCTTGGTTATGATTCCTACGAGCAGTACTTC.